The 10 T cell receptor beta chains below were found in one sample sequenced in a study of T cell repertoires in cytomegalovirus infection. TCRdb recomputed calls from the reads with MiXCR, one row per CDR3 protein. The table has 310,000 or so distinct CDR3 sequences, roughly a quarter seen once. Sample: PBMCs. These receptors all come from a human donor in good health (CMV status not recorded). Some clones in this sample may be carry-over from other donors' samples.

V is TRBV4-3 and J is TRBJ2-5; a possible D gene is TRBD1 (6 bases). Germline assignment: CDR1 LGHNA and CDR2 YSLEER. This CDR3 comprises 17 residues. Trimming shortened V by 0 bases and J by 2 bases, and 16 bases separated the two germline ends. The chain's CDR3 is CASSQDGTDRRQETQYF. The CDR3 DNA reads as TGCGCCAGCAGCCAAGATGGGACGGACAGACGACAAGAGACCCAGTACTTC.

This clonotype was counted only a few times. J is TRBJ2-7 and V is TRBV7-9; D not resolved. Germline V lookup: CDR1 SEHNR, CDR2 FQNEAQ (reference sequence). V lost 1 base to trimming and J lost 0 bases, with 7 bases between them. This CDR3 is built from 14 residues. The CDR3, as DNA: TGTGCCAGCAGCTTAGTGTCAGGCTCCTACGAGCAGTACTTC. This sequence encodes CASSLVSGSYEQYF.

The V call is TRBV7-8, the J call TRBJ2-2; D remains unclear. The length of the CDR3 is 13 residues. V was shortened by 5 bases and J by 5 bases, with 9 bases between the two germline ends. Germline loops: CDR1 SGHVS, CDR2 FQNEAQ. CDR3 coding DNA: TGTGCCAGCAGCATCCGGGTGACCGGGGAGCTGTTTTTT. Translating it yields CASSIRVTGELFF.

The CDR3 nucleotides read TGCGCCAGCAGCTTAGCTAGCGGGGGCCGCTACAATGAGCAGTTCTTC. It translates to CASSLASGGRYNEQFF. This chain joins TRBV5-1 and TRBJ2-1, with 10 bases fitting TRBD2. This CDR3 region has 16 residues. Germline-derived CDR1 and CDR2 are SGHRS and YFSETQ. V lost 2 bases, J lost 3 bases, and 5 bases stayed unmatched.

This clonotype has just a few counts. The chain couples TRBV5-1 to TRBJ1-1; the D gene is possibly TRBD1 (5 bases). Germline V gene sequence: CDR1 SGHRS, CDR2 YFSETQ. This CDR3 contains 14 residues. V dropped 3 bases and J dropped 7 bases, with 16 bases sitting between them. CDR3 in DNA: TGCGCCAGCAGCTCCCGGGGAGGGGTGGGTGAAGCTTTCTTT. This encodes CASSSRGGVGEAFF. Supplemented by reference TRBV5-1 and TRBJ1-1, the full variable domain reads KAGVTQTPRYLIKTRGQQVTLSCSPISGHRSVSWYQQTPGQGLQFLFEYFSETQRNKGNFPGRFSGRQFSNSRSEMNVSTLELGDSALYLCASSSRGGVGEAFFGQGTRLTVV.

In its sample, this clonotype was seen many times. The chain has TRBV7-9 and TRBJ2-3; the match to TRBD2 covers 9 bases. This CDR3 has 14 residues. Germline values: CDR1 SEHNR, CDR2 FQNEAQ (reference sequence). Trimming cost V 7 bases and J 6 bases; bases outside gene matches: 8. CDR3 sequence (DNA): TGTGCCAGCACCATAGCGGGAGTTTCCGATACGCAGTATTTT. Amino acid sequence: CASTIAGVSDTQYF.

This clonotype was observed many times. The genes are TRBV4-1 and TRBJ2-3; TRBD2 matches 9 bases. Trimming cost V 2 bases and J 4 bases; bases outside gene matches: 4. CDR1 is MGHRA and CDR2 is YSYEKL in the germline V gene. The CDR3 spans 15 residues. In DNA, the CDR3 is TGCGCCAGCAGCCAATATAGCGGGGGAGCAGATACGCAGTATTTT. Translated: CASSQYSGGADTQYF.

This chain connects TRBV20-1 to TRBJ2-1; the match to TRBD2 covers 13 bases. V trimming: 6 bases; J trimming: 6 bases; junction bases outside the gene matches: 8. This CDR3 has 15 amino acids. Germline V gene sequence: CDR1 DFQATT, CDR2 SNEGSKA (reference sequence). CDR3 sequence: CSATPGLAGFNEQFF. CDR3 nucleotide sequence: TGCAGTGCCACTCCGGGACTAGCGGGATTCAATGAGCAGTTCTTC.

J is TRBJ2-1 and V is TRBV2; 7 nucleotides match TRBD1. The CDR3 is 18 amino acids. Germline V gene data show CDR1 as SNHLY and CDR2 as FYNNEI. The V segment lost 6 bases and the J segment 0 bases; nucleotides outside the gene matches: 14. Written as DNA, the CDR3 is TGTGCCAGCAGCCGACAGGGCCCCTCAGCCTCCTCCTACAATGAGCAGTTCTTC. Translation gives CASSRQGPSASSYNEQFF.

V is TRBV7-9 and J is TRBJ1-3, with a possible D match to TRBD1 (5 bases). Germline lookup yields CDR1 SEHNR and CDR2 FQNEAQ (reference sequence). V gave up 3 bases and J gave up 2 bases, with 11 bases separating them. This CDR3 spans 15 amino acids. The chain's CDR3 is CASSFGTPPGNTIYF. CDR3 nucleotide sequence: TGTGCCAGCAGCTTCGGGACCCCTCCTGGAAACACCATATATTTT.